The rows below give T cell receptor beta chains drawn from one sample of a study of shared clonotypes between healthy human individuals. Measured with immunoSEQ multiplex PCR; TCRdb has only the in-frame clones, and not every one. Among 550,000 to 700,000 clones listed, around four fifths were seen once. The sequenced material came from memory CD4+ T cells sorted from blood. The origin of the receptors is a woman aged 25 to 39 in good health. Each CDR3 is given with its conserved first and last residue. D genes are given only for firm matches. Clone size is shown for a subset of rows, as once, few, many or a class of expanded clone.

.	TRBJ1-2	.	TRBV28	CASSSPGPTNYGYTF	TGTGCCAGCAGTTCCCCGGGACCCACTAACTATGGCTACACCTTC
once	TRBJ1-3	.	TRBV11-1	CASSLTDFGNTIYF	TGTGCCAGCAGCTTGACAGACTTTGGAAACACCATATATTTT
.	TRBJ2-3	.	TRBV30	CAWSRVALDTQYF	TGTGCCTGGAGTCGGGTAGCTTTGGATACGCAGTATTTT
many	TRBJ1-4	TRBD1	TRBV9	CASSAGGKLFF	TGTGCCAGCAGCGCAGGGGGGAAACTGTTTTTT
.	TRBJ2-7	.	TRBV4-1	CASSPSHPYEQYF	TGCGCCAGCAGCCCGTCTCACCCATACGAGCAGTACTTC
.	TRBJ2-7	.	TRBV30	CAWTLGLQSNYEQYF	TGTGCCTGGACCCTTGGGTTACAGAGTAACTACGAGCAGTACTTC
.	TRBJ2-7	TRBD1	TRBV18	CASSPAQGAREQYF	TGTGCCAGCTCACCAGCGCAGGGGGCGAGGGAGCAGTACTTC
.	TRBJ2-3	.	TRBV25-1	CASSAGGTQYF	TGTGCCAGCAGCGCCGGGGGTACGCAGTATTTT
.	TRBJ2-3	TRBD2	TRBV7-2	CASSLTGLAGADTQYF	TGTGCCAGCAGCTTAACGGGACTAGCGGGGGCAGATACGCAGTATTTT
.	TRBJ1-1	TRBD1	TRBV7-9	CASRGTVNTEAFF	TGTGCCAGCAGGGGGACAGTGAACACTGAAGCTTTCTTT
once	TRBJ1-5	.	TRBV28	CASNAGLGNQPQHF	TGTGCCAGCAACGCCGGGCTAGGGAATCAGCCCCAGCATTTT
.	TRBJ2-6	.	TRBV29-1	CSVEGFGANVLTF	TGCAGCGTTGAGGGTTTTGGGGCCAACGTCCTGACTTTC
.	TRBJ1-4	TRBD1	TRBV5-6	CASSSQGVGKLFF	TGTGCCAGCAGTTCCCAGGGGGTCGGAAAACTGTTTTTT
once	TRBJ2-1	TRBD2	TRBV9	CASSVTSGGGYEQFF	TGTGCCAGCAGCGTAACTAGCGGAGGAGGGTATGAGCAGTTCTTC
.	TRBJ1-5	.	TRBV6-1	CASSEALVLNQPQHF	TGTGCCAGCAGTGAAGCGCTAGTACTCAATCAGCCCCAGCATTTT
few	TRBJ2-1	.	TRBV5-4	CASKPGAGNNEQFF	TGTGCCAGCAAACCGGGGGCAGGGAACAATGAGCAGTTCTTC
.	TRBJ2-3	TRBD2	TRBV7-9	CASSSPIAGQTDTQYF	TGTGCCAGCAGCTCCCCTATAGCGGGGCAAACAGATACGCAGTATTTT
.	TRBJ1-4	.	TRBV6-5	CASRKDRRNEKLFF	TGTGCCAGCAGGAAGGACAGAAGAAATGAAAAACTGTTTTTT
few	TRBJ2-7	.	TRBV6-6	CASSRSYEQYF	TGTGCCAGCAGTAGATCCTACGAGCAGTACTTC
.	TRBJ2-2	TRBD2	TRBV5-1	CASSPGRNSGRAPAGELFF	TGCGCCAGCAGCCCTGGTAGAAATAGCGGGAGGGCCCCCGCCGGGGAGCTGTTTTTT
.	TRBJ1-1	.	TRBV28	CASSSVAGPYTEAFF	TGTGCCAGCAGTTCCGTCGCAGGGCCCTACACTGAAGCTTTCTTT
few	TRBJ1-2	.	TRBV27	CASSTIRDGFYTF	TGTGCCAGCAGTACTATAAGGGATGGGTTCTACACCTTC
.	TRBJ2-7	.	TRBV15	CATSRGSGGLYEQYF	TGTGCCACCAGCAGAGGGTCAGGGGGGCTCTACGAGCAGTACTTC
once	TRBJ1-3	.	TRBV9	CASSVGHSGNTIYF	TGTGCCAGCAGCGTAGGACACTCTGGAAACACCATATATTTT
.	TRBJ2-7	.	TRBV6-6	CASSTAGASSYEQYF	TGTGCCAGCAGTACAGCGGGCGCTTCCTCCTACGAGCAGTACTTC
.	TRBJ2-7	.	TRBV25-1	CASSTSGTSNEQYF	TGTGCCAGCAGTACCTCCGGGACTTCAAACGAGCAGTACTTC
many	TRBJ1-4	.	TRBV6-6	CASSKVEGNEKLFF	TGTGCCAGCAGTAAGGTGGAGGGGAACGAAAAACTGTTTTTT
few	TRBJ1-1	.	TRBV6-1	CASSPRGNTEAFF	TGTGCCAGCAGCCCCAGGGGAAACACTGAAGCTTTCTTT
.	TRBJ2-4	TRBD1	TRBV4-1	CASSQRTGKNIQYF	TGCGCCAGCAGCCAAAGGACAGGGAAAAACATTCAGTACTTC
.	TRBJ1-2	.	TRBV18	CASSPPVQGLNYGYTF	TGTGCCAGCTCACCCCCCGTACAGGGTCTTAACTATGGCTACACCTTC
.	TRBJ2-1	TRBD2	TRBV6-5	CASRSLAGGYNEQFF	TGTGCCAGCAGGTCCTTAGCGGGAGGATACAATGAGCAGTTCTTC
.	TRBJ2-7	TRBD2	TRBV4-1	CASSQDFSGKLYEQYF	TGCGCCAGCAGCCAAGATTTTAGCGGGAAATTATACGAGCAGTACTTC
few	TRBJ2-5	.	TRBV7-2	CASSSQLQETQYF	TGTGCCAGCAGCTCTCAACTACAAGAGACCCAGTACTTC
.	TRBJ1-3	.	TRBV6-5	CASSSSFVGNTIYF	TGTGCCAGCAGCTCATCCTTCGTAGGAAACACCATATATTTT
.	TRBJ1-2	.	TRBV28	CASSRTPNGYTF	TGTGCCAGCAGTAGGACGCCGAATGGCTACACCTTC
.	TRBJ2-2	.	TRBV29-1	CSARKPVTGELFF	TGCAGCGCCCGAAAACCGGTCACCGGGGAGCTGTTTTTT
.	TRBJ2-3	TRBD2	TRBV5-1	CASSYGLADSDTQYF	TGCGCCAGCAGCTACGGACTAGCAGATTCAGATACGCAGTATTTT
.	TRBJ1-3	.	TRBV28	CASEGTVSGNTIYF	TGTGCCAGCGAGGGGACTGTCTCCGGAAACACCATATATTTT
.	TRBJ2-2	.	TRBV5-4	CASSLAGQLLGELFF	TGTGCCAGCAGCTTGGCCGGGCAGCTCTTGGGGGAGCTGTTTTTT
.	TRBJ2-5	TRBD2	TRBV9	CASDSGGKDQYF	TGTGCCAGCGACTCGGGGGGAAAGGACCAGTACTTC
.	TRBJ1-1	.	TRBV6-5	CASSYGGSYNTEAFF	TGTGCCAGCAGTTACGGCGGCAGCTATAACACTGAAGCTTTCTTT
.	TRBJ2-7	TRBD1	TRBV6-5	CASSSRDRVNEQYF	TGTGCCAGCAGTAGCAGAGACAGGGTCAACGAGCAGTACTTC
.	TRBJ2-3	TRBD2	TRBV7-2	CASSLGLAGPTDTQYF	TGTGCCAGCAGCTTAGGACTAGCGGGACCCACAGATACGCAGTATTTT
many	TRBJ2-4	TRBD2	TRBV2	CASSELVAGGVQYF	TGTGCCAGCAGTGAGTTGGTAGCGGGAGGTGTTCAGTACTTC
few	TRBJ2-1	.	TRBV5-1	CASSLEDSYNEQFF	TGCGCCAGCAGCTTGGAGGATTCCTACAATGAGCAGTTCTTC
.	TRBJ2-7	TRBD2	TRBV4-1	CASSPGSREGRYEQYF	TGCGCCAGCAGCCCAGGATCCCGGGAGGGCCGCTACGAGCAGTACTTC
.	TRBJ2-5	TRBD2	TRBV7-2	CASSPGLGLAEETQYF	TGTGCCAGCAGCCCGGGTCTGGGACTAGCGGAAGAGACCCAGTACTTC
.	TRBJ1-4	.	TRBV5-1	CASSKQAAYEKLFF	TGCGCCAGCAGCAAGCAGGCTGCGTATGAAAAACTGTTTTTT
.	TRBJ2-6	.	TRBV25-1	CASSGPHRVTGANVLTF	TGTGCCAGCAGTGGTCCTCACAGGGTGACAGGGGCCAACGTCCTGACTTTC
.	TRBJ2-2	.	TRBV5-1	CASRPSTGELFF	TGCGCCAGCAGGCCGAGCACCGGGGAGCTGTTTTTT
.	TRBJ2-2	.	TRBV28	CASSFRGTGELFF	TGTGCCAGCAGTTTTCGAGGGACCGGGGAGCTGTTTTTT
.	TRBJ1-1	.	TRBV6-6	CASSYSAEAFF	TGTGCCAGCAGTTACTCAGCTGAAGCTTTCTTT
.	TRBJ2-1	.	TRBV7-9	CASSLDTTEQFF	TGTGCCAGCAGCCTAGACACGACCGAGCAGTTCTTC
.	TRBJ2-1	TRBD1	TRBV27	CASSSGGTGLTNEQFF	TGTGCCAGCAGTTCAGGGGGGACAGGGCTGACCAATGAGCAGTTCTTC